This T cell receptor (beta chain) emerged from a study of cytomegalovirus exposure and HLA in healthy donors. Broader study findings: A further, later analysis showed that HLA-associated TCR beta chains (compared with equally common others) were more clonally expanded. Later findings reportedly placed an Asian-associated ancestry cluster below the roughly 660-donor mean for N-insertions.

CDR1 is MGHDK, CDR2 SYGVNS, per germline. Trimming stripped 6 bases from V and 1 base from J, with 10 bases between. This CDR3 comprises 13 residues. Remarks on this clone: Its antigen remains unidentified.

Researchers ran the PCR with 60 Vbeta and 13 Jbeta primers. TCRdb's copy holds only in-frame clones and misses some; the assay was immunoSEQ multiplex PCR. The data contain fewer than 200,000 clones, over 80% of them singletons. This clonotype was sampled from a girl aged 10-17 years in good health and CMV-seropositive. J is TRBJ2-7 and V is TRBV25-1; tentative D call: TRBD1 (6 bases). Sequenced input: PBMCs. CDR3 sequence: CASSGQSSYEQYF. In DNA, the CDR3 is TGTGCCAGCAGCGGACAGAGTTCCTACGAGCAGTACTTC.